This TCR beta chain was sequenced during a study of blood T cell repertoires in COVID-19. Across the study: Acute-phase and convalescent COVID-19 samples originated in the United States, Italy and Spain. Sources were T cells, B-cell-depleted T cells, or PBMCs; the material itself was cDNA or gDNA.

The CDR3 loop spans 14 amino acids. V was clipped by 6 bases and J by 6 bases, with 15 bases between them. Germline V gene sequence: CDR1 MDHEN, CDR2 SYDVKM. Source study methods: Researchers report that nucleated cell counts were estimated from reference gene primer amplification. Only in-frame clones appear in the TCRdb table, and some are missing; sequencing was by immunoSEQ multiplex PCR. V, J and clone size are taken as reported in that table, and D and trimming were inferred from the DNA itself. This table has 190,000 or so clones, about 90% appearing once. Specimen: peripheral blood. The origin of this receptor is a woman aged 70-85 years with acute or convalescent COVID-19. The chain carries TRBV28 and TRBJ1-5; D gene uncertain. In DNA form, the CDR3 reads TGTGCCAGCAGCCCACGTTCTGGCAGTCAGCCCCAGCATTTT. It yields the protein CASSPRSGSQPQHF.